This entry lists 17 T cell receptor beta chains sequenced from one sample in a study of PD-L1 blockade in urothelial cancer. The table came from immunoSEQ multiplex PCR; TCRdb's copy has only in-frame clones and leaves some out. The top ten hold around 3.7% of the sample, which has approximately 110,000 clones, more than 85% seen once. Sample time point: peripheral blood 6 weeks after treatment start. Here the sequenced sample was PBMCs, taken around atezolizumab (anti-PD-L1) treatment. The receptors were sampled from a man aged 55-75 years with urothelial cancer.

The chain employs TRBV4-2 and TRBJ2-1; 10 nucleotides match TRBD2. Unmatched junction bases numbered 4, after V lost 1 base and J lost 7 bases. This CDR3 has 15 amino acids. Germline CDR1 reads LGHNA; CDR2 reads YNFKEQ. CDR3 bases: TGTGCCAGCAGCCAAGTGCTAGCGGGAGTGAATGAGCAGTTCTTC. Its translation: CASSQVLAGVNEQFF.

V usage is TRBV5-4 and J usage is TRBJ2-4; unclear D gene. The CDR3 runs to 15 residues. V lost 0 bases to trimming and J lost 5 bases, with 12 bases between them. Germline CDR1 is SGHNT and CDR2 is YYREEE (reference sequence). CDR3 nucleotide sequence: TGTGCCAGCAGCTTGGGCGGTCTAGACGAAAACATTCAGTACTTC. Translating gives CASSLGGLDENIQYF.

The CDR3: CASSPRGYNNEQFF. The CDR3 bases are TGTGCCAGCAGCCCAAGAGGGTACAACAATGAGCAGTTCTTC. The rearrangement joins TRBV7-2 to TRBJ2-1; D may be TRBD2 (5 bases). This CDR3 contains 14 residues. From germline, CDR1 is SGHTA and CDR2 FQGNSA. V was pared by 5 bases and J by 5 bases, with 13 bases between.

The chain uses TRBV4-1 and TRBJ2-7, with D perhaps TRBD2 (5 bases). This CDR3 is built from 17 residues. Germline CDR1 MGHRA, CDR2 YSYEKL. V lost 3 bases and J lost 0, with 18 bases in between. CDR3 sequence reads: CASSQTFRTQYSYEQYF. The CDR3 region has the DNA TGCGCCAGCAGCCAGACTTTTCGGACTCAGTACTCCTACGAGCAGTACTTC.

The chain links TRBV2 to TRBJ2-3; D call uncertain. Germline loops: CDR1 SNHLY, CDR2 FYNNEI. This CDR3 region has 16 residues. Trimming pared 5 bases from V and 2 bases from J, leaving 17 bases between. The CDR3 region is CASSPSTAKATDTQYF. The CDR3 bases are TGTGCCAGCAGTCCTAGTACTGCGAAAGCCACAGATACGCAGTATTTT.

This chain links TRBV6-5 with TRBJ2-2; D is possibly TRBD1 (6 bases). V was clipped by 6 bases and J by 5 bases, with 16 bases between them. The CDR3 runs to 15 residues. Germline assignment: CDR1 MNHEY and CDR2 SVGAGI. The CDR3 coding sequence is TGTGCCAGCAGCTCGACAGGACTTCTTACCGGGGAGCTGTTTTTT. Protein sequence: CASSSTGLLTGELFF.

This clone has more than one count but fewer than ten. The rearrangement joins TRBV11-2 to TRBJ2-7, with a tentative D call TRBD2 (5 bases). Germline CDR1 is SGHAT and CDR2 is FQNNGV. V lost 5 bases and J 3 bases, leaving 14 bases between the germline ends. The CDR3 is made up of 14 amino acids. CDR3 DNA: TGTGCCAGCAGCGAGACTAAGGGATACTACGAGCAGTACTTC. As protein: CASSETKGYYEQYF.

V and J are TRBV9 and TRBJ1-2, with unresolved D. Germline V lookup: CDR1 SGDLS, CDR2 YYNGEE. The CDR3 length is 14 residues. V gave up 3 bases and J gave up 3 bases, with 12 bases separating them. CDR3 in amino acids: CASSAGLTDYGYTF. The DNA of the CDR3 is TGTGCCAGCAGCGCAGGCCTGACCGACTATGGCTACACCTTC.

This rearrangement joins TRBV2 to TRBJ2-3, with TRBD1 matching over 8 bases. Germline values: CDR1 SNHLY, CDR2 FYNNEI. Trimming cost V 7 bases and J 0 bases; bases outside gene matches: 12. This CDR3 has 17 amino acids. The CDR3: CASMGTGFRLSTDTQYF. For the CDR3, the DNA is TGTGCCAGCATGGGGACAGGATTTAGACTCAGCACAGATACGCAGTATTTT.

The CDR3 reads CASSQDRGTGELFF. The DNA for the CDR3 is TGCGCCAGCAGCCAAGACCGGGGTACCGGGGAGCTGTTTTTT. The chain links TRBV4-3 to TRBJ2-2, with a weak D call TRBD2 (5 bases). V was shortened by 0 bases and J by 5 bases, with 7 bases between the two germline ends. The CDR3 covers 14 residues. CDR1 is LGHNA and CDR2 is YSLEER in the germline V gene.

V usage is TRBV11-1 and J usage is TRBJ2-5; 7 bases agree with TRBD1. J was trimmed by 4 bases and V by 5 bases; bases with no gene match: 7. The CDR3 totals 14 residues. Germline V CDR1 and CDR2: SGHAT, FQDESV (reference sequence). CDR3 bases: TGTGCCAGCAGCCCGGACAGGTTCCTAGAGACCCAGTACTTC. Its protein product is CASSPDRFLETQYF. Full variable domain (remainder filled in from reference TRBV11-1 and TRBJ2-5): EAEVAQSPRYKITEKSQAVAFWCDPISGHATLYWYRQILGQGPELLVQFQDESVVDDSQLPKDRFSAERLKGVDSTLKIQPAELGDSAMYLCASSPDRFLETQYFGPGTRLLVL.

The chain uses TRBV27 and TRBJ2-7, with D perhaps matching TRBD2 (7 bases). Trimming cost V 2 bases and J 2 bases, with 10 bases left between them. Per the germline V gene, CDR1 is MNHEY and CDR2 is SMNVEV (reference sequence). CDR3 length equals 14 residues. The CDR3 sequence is CASSLRGGTYEQYF. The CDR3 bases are TGTGCCAGCAGTTTAAGGGGGGGAACCTACGAGCAGTACTTC.

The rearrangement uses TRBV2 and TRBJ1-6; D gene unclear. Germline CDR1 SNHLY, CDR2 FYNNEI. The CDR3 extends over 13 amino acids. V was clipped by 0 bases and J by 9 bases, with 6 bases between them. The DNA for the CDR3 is TGTGCCAGCAGTGAAGCTAACAGTTCACCCCTCCACTTT. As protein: CASSEANSSPLHF.

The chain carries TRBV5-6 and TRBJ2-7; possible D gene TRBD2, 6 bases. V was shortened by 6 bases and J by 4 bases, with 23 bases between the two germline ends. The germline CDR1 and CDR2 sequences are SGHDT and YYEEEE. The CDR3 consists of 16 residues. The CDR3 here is CASNRGDPEGLYEQYF. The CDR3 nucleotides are TGTGCCAGCAACCGAGGAGACCCGGAGGGATTGTACGAGCAGTACTTC. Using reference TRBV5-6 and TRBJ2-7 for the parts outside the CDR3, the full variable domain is DAGVTQSPTHLIKTRGQQVTLRCSPKSGHDTVSWYQQALGQGPQFIFQYYEEEERQRGNFPDRFSGHQFPNYSSELNVNALLLGDSALYLCASNRGDPEGLYEQYFGPGTRLTVT.

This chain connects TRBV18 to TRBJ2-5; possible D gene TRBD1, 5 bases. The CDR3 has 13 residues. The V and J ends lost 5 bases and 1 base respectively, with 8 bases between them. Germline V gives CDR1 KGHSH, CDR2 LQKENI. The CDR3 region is CASSADTQETQYF. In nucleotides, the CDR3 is TGTGCCAGCTCAGCGGACACCCAAGAGACCCAGTACTTC.

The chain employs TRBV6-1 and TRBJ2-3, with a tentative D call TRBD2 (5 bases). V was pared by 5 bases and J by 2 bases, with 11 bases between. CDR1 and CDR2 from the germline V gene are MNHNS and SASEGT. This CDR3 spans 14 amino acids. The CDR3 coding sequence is TGTGCCAGCAGTAACGGGATCCTCACAGATACGCAGTATTTT. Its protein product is CASSNGILTDTQYF.

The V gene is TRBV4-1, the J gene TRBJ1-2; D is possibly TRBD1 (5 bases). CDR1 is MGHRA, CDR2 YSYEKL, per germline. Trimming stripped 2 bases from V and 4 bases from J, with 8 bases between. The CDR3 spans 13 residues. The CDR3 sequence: CASSQQGTYGYTF. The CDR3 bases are TGCGCCAGCAGCCAACAGGGCACCTATGGCTACACCTTC.